This TCR beta chain was recovered during a study of cytomegalovirus exposure and HLA in healthy donors. Study-level background: Unique TCRs numbering some 80 million, obtained from HLA-typed donors, made up an early data release.

The PCR had 60 Vbeta and 13 Jbeta primers. The repertoire was sequenced with immunoSEQ multiplex PCR; TCRdb's copy has only in-frame clones and lacks some. The data contain roughly 100,000 clones, about three fifths of them singletons. With regard to this clone: Its antigen is unknown.

The study's findings and limits: The authors judged a highly shared variant cluster likely a sequencing artifact. TCR beta chain V- and J-gene trimming was linked, in a later analysis, to a missense variant in DCLRE1C. It emerged from a later analysis that several of the most significant clusters appeared to be linked to common viral pathogens.

The CDR3 has 15 amino acids. The ends lost 4 bases at V and 0 bases at J; junction bases unmatched: 5. Germline V gives CDR1 MNHEY, CDR2 SVGAGI. This receptor was taken from a human donor in good health. The chain joins TRBV6-5 to TRBJ2-5; 7 bases match TRBD2. Sequencing used PBMCs. CDR3 in amino acids: CASSWGSGYQETQYF. DNA of the CDR3: TGTGCCAGCAGTTGGGGTAGCGGGTACCAAGAGACCCAGTACTTC.